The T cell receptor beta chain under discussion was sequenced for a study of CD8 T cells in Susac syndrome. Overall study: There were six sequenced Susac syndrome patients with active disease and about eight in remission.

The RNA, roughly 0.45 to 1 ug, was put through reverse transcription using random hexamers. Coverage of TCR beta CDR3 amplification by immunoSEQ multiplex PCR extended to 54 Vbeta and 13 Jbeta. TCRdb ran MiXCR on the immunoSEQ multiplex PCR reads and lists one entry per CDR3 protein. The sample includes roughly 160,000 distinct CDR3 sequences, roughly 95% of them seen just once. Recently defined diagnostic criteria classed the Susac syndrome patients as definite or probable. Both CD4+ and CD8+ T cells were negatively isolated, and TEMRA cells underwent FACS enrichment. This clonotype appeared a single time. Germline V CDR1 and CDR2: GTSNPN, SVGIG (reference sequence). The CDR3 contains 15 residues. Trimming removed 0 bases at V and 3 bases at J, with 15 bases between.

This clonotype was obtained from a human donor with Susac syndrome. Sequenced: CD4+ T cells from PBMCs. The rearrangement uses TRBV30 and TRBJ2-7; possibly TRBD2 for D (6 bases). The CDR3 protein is CAWSVNRGRNYEQYF. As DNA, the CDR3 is TGTGCCTGGAGTGTGAACAGAGGGAGGAACTACGAGCAGTACTTC.